The rows below give T cell receptor beta chains drawn from one sample of a study of response to subunit inactivated influenza vaccine. From the RT-PCR reads, TCRdb called clonotypes with MiXCR, one entry per CDR3 protein. This table holds hundreds of thousands of distinct CDR3 sequences, around 11% found once. In addition, the sample was reused for a study of T cells expressing NK-cell markers.

The sample in question was PBMCs from blood, obtained on the day of vaccination. These receptors came from a middle-aged man who received an inactivated influenza vaccine. The CDR3 runs from the conserved cysteine through the conserved F or W. D genes are given only for firm matches. Some rows mark clone size as missing; the rest say once, few, many or name a class of expanded clone.

V gene	D gene	clone size	J gene	CDR3 protein	CDR3 DNA
TRBV30	.	.	TRBJ2-7	CAWSVLWMEQYF	TGTGCCTGGAGTGTACTTTGGATGGAGCAGTACTTC
TRBV20-1	.	few	TRBJ2-5	CSARDWQIETQYF	TGCAGTGCTAGAGATTGGCAGATTGAGACCCAGTACTTC
TRBV5-1	TRBD1	.	TRBJ2-1	CASSFRDRGDNEQFF	TGCGCCAGCAGCTTCCGGGACAGGGGGGATAATGAGCAGTTCTTC
TRBV20-1	TRBD2	.	TRBJ2-1	CSARDPGTSGSWSYNEQFF	TGCAGTGCTAGAGATCCCGGGACTAGCGGGAGCTGGTCCTACAATGAGCAGTTCTTC
TRBV12-3/TRBV12-4	TRBD1	.	TRBJ2-3	CASSDWDRTDTQYF	TGTGCCAGCAGTGACTGGGACAGGACAGATACGCAGTATTTT
TRBV12-3/TRBV12-4	TRBD2	.	TRBJ2-1	CASSLGLAGFNEQFF	TGTGCCAGCAGTTTGGGACTAGCGGGGTTCAATGAGCAGTTCTTC
TRBV7-2	.	.	TRBJ2-5	CASSPQGGGIQETQYF	TGTGCCAGCAGCCCCCAGGGTGGGGGCATACAAGAGACCCAGTACTTC
TRBV6-1	TRBD1	few	TRBJ2-2	CASRGQGRLTGELFF	TGTGCCAGCAGGGGACAGGGAAGGTTAACCGGGGAGCTGTTTTTT
TRBV5-1	.	many	TRBJ2-7	CASSTSRELGSYEQYF	TGCGCCAGCAGCACCTCTCGGGAGCTGGGCTCCTACGAGCAGTACTTC
TRBV20-1	.	.	TRBJ2-3	CSASHPLSTDTQYF	TGCAGTGCTAGTCACCCTCTGAGCACAGATACGCAGTATTTT
TRBV27	.	few	TRBJ2-7	CASSLSRRNPHEQYF	TGTGCCAGCAGTTTATCTAGGCGGAACCCCCACGAGCAGTACTTC
TRBV3-1	.	few	TRBJ2-2	CASSRRDGTGELFF	TGTGCCAGCAGCCGCCGGGACGGCACCGGGGAGCTGTTTTTT
TRBV12-3/TRBV12-4	.	many	TRBJ1-3	CASNPLPVRTIYF	TGTGCCAGCAACCCCCTTCCTGTACGCACCATATATTTT
TRBV6-2/TRBV6-3	.	.	TRBJ2-4	CASSDRLGGNIQYF	TGTGCCAGCAGTGATAGACTAGGAGGAAACATTCAGTACTTC
TRBV6-2/TRBV6-3	.	.	TRBJ2-5	CASRSTRETQYF	TGTGCCAGCAGATCGACTAGGGAGACCCAGTACTTC
TRBV29-1	.	many	TRBJ2-6	CSVDAPGHSSGANVLTF	TGCAGCGTTGATGCCCCGGGACACTCCTCTGGGGCCAACGTCCTGACTTTC
TRBV7-9	.	few	TRBJ1-2	CASSLANRRSMFGGYTF	TGTGCCAGCAGCTTAGCAAATAGAAGGAGTATGTTTGGGGGCTACACCTTC
TRBV24-1	TRBD2	.	TRBJ2-5	CATSVATGTSGQETQYF	TGTGCCACCAGTGTCGCGACCGGGACTAGCGGACAAGAGACCCAGTACTTC